Each of the 15 T cell receptor beta chains below was sequenced from the same sample in a study of T cells in Graves' hyperthyroidism and ophthalmopathy. TCR beta CDR3 regions were amplified from RNA transcripts. With the HTBI primer set, the TCR CDR3 went through a first round of RT-PCR. Via MiXCR, TCRdb re-called the multiplex PCR reads, giving one row per CDR3 protein. The data hold some 510,000 distinct CDR3 sequences, with less than 25% observed a single time. Source material: blood. These receptors originate from a man between 18 and 29 years old with Graves' hyperthyroidism.

This clonotype has more than one count but fewer than ten. V is TRBV3-1 and J is TRBJ2-7; TRBD1 matches at 7 bases. This CDR3 comprises 15 residues. In germline, CDR1 is LGHDT, CDR2 YNNKEL (reference sequence). Trimming took 3 bases from V and 0 from J; bases not matched to a gene: 5. The CDR3 here is CASSQAGDSSYEQYF. The CDR3 DNA follows: TGTGCCAGCAGCCAGGCCGGGGACAGCTCCTACGAGCAGTACTTC.

This chain links TRBV9 with TRBJ2-5, with TRBD2 matching 11 bases. The V gene end was trimmed by 1 base and the J gene end by 4 bases; junction bases not matched to a gene: 9. Per the germline V gene, CDR1 is SGDLS and CDR2 is YYNGEE. The CDR3 is 17 residues long. The CDR3 DNA reads TGTGCCAGCAGCGTATTCCCGACTAGCGGGGACGTAGAGACCCAGTACTTC. Translated: CASSVFPTSGDVETQYF.

This sequence joins TRBV12-3 or TRBV12-4 and TRBJ2-2; 10 nucleotides align to TRBD2. The CDR3 has 15 amino acids. V lost 6 bases, J lost 3 bases, and 4 bases stayed unmatched. The CDR3 loop reads CASSAGTSDTGELFF. CDR3 nucleotides: TGTGCCAGCAGCGCCGGGACTAGCGACACCGGGGAGCTGTTTTTT.

This clonotype was seen a few times. The rearrangement links TRBV20-1 to TRBJ2-7; TRBD2 is a possible D gene (6 bases). V was trimmed by 2 bases and J by 3 bases, leaving 11 bases between them. Germline loops: CDR1 DFQATT, CDR2 SNEGSKA (reference sequence). There are 13 residues in the CDR3. In DNA form, the CDR3 reads TGCAGTGCTAGACTCTCTAGCGACTACGAGCAGTACTTC. This codes for CSARLSSDYEQYF.

The chain links TRBV5-1 to TRBJ1-3; no clear D. The length of the CDR3 is 15 residues. Germline loops: CDR1 SGHRS, CDR2 YFSETQ. Between the trimmed V and J ends, which lost 0 bases and 0 bases, there was a span of 7 bases. The CDR3 region has the DNA TGCGCCAGCAGCTTGGCAGCTAGCTCTGGAAACACCATATATTTT. As protein: CASSLAASSGNTIYF.

On this clonotype: Just one base apart from a much larger clone, this may be a read error. CDR3 in amino acids: CASSFTGTPRYDETQYF. CDR3 sequence (DNA): TGTGCCAGCAGCTTTACCGGGACACCAAGGTATGACGAGACCCAGTACTTC. The chain recombines TRBV11-2 with TRBJ2-5, with D perhaps matching TRBD1 (6 bases). V dropped 3 bases and J dropped 5 bases, with 22 bases sitting between them. CDR1 and CDR2 from the germline V gene are SGHAT and FQNNGV. The CDR3 is 17 amino acids.

This clonotype occurred many times. The J gene is TRBJ2-7, the V gene TRBV20-1, with D possibly being TRBD2 (6 bases). Germline assignment: CDR1 DFQATT and CDR2 SNEGSKA (reference sequence). V lost 3 bases and J lost 7, with 22 bases in between. The CDR3 loop spans 15 amino acids. As DNA, the CDR3 is TGCAGTGCTAGGAAACCGGGACTTCTCCCTTGGGAGCAGTACTTC. Residues: CSARKPGLLPWEQYF.

This clonotype was recorded at least ten times. The rearrangement uses TRBV10-3 and TRBJ2-2, with 11 positions matching TRBD2. This CDR3 region has 15 residues. In germline, CDR1 is ENHRY, CDR2 SYGVKD. V lost 8 bases to trimming and J lost 7 bases; unmatched junction nucleotides: 9. In DNA, the CDR3 is TGTGCCATCCCGGCGGCTAGCGGGGGGTTCGGGGAGCTGTTTTTT. The encoded protein is CAIPAASGGFGELFF.

This clonotype has at least ten counts. The CDR3: CASSLGGPKNIQYF. The CDR3 DNA follows: TGTGCCAGCAGTTTAGGGGGTCCCAAAAACATTCAGTACTTC. The chain links TRBV28 to TRBJ2-4, with D perhaps matching TRBD1 or TRBD2 (5 bases each). Deletions cut 2 bases from V and 2 bases from J, with 7 bases between. The length of the CDR3 is 14 residues. Germline V lookup: CDR1 MDHEN, CDR2 SYDVKM.

This clonotype was counted at least ten times. The chain couples TRBV20-1 to TRBJ1-2; TRBD1 aligns across 8 bases. This CDR3 contains 15 residues. Germline V gives CDR1 DFQATT, CDR2 SNEGSKA (reference sequence). The V and J ends lost 0 bases and 4 bases, in that order; junction bases with no gene match: 7. The CDR3 DNA is TGCAGTGCTAGAGACATGACAGGGGCTGCCTATGGCTACACCTTC. It yields the protein CSARDMTGAAYGYTF.

The V and J genes are TRBV5-1 and TRBJ2-7; D perhaps matches TRBD2 (6 bases). The germline V and J ends were trimmed by 0 bases and 2 bases, with 12 bases remaining between them. The CDR3 consists of 15 residues. Germline V gene data show CDR1 as SGHRS and CDR2 as YFSETQ. The CDR3 loop reads CASSLEAGQPYEQYF. The CDR3 DNA reads as TGCGCCAGCAGCTTGGAGGCGGGGCAGCCCTACGAGCAGTACTTC.

This clonotype was detected many times. The rearrangement uses TRBV5-1 and TRBJ2-7; D not certain. V lost 0 bases and J lost 3, with 13 bases in between. The CDR3 sequence is 15 residues long. Germline V gene lookup returns CDR1 SGHRS and CDR2 YFSETQ. For the CDR3, the DNA is TGCGCCAGCAGCTTGGGCAGGAGTCCACGCTACGAGCAGTACTTC. Amino acid sequence: CASSLGRSPRYEQYF.

This clonotype was detected many times. The chain recombines TRBV12-3 or TRBV12-4 with TRBJ1-5; 7 bases line up with TRBD1. The V and J ends lost 6 bases and 8 bases, in that order; junction bases with no gene match: 7. This CDR3 comprises 13 residues. The CDR3 spells CASSLQGFEPQHF. The CDR3 region has the DNA TGTGCCAGCAGCTTACAGGGGTTTGAGCCCCAGCATTTT.

The chain carries TRBV28 and TRBJ1-5; D call uncertain. Trimming shortened V by 5 bases and J by 3 bases, and 14 bases separated the two germline ends. This CDR3 has 15 amino acids. Germline V gives CDR1 MDHEN, CDR2 SYDVKM. The CDR3 loop reads CASSLEARDNQPQHF. DNA for the CDR3: TGTGCCAGCAGTCTCGAGGCCAGAGACAATCAGCCCCAGCATTTT.

The J gene is TRBJ1-1, the V gene TRBV6-4, with D tentatively TRBD1 (5 bases). Deletions cut 5 bases from V and 10 bases from J, with 14 bases between. Germline assignment: CDR1 MRHNA and CDR2 SNTAGT. The CDR3 is made up of 12 amino acids. The CDR3 DNA reads TGTGCCAGCAGTCCCGGGGGGTCTGTAGCTTTCTTT. Its protein product is CASSPGGSVAFF.